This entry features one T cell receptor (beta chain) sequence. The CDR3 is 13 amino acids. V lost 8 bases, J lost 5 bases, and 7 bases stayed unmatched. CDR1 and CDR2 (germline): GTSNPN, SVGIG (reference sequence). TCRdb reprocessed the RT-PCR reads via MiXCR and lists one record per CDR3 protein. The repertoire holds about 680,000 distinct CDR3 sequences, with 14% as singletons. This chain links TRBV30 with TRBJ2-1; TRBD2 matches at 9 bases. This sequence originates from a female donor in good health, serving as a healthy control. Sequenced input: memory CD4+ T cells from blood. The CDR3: CATRTSEDNEQFF. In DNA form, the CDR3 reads TGTGCCACCCGGACTAGCGAAGACAATGAGCAGTTCTTC.